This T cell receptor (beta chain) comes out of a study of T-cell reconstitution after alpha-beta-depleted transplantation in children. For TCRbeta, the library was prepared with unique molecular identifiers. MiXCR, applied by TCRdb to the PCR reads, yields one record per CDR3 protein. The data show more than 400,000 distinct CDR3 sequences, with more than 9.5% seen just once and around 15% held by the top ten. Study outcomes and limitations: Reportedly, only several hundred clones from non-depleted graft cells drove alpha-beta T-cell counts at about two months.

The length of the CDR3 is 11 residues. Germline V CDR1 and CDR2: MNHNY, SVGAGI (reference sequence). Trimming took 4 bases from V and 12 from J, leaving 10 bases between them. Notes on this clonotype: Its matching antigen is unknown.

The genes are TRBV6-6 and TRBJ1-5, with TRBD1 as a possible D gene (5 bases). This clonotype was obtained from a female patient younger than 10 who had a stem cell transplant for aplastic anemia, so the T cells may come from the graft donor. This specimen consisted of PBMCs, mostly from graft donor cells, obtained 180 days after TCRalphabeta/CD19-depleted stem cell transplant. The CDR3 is CASSWQGHQHF. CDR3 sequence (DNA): TGTGCCAGCAGTTGGCAGGGTCACCAGCATTTT.